What follows is one T cell receptor (beta chain) and its context. Its target is unknown. The CDR3 totals 14 residues. No DNA accompanies this entry. The V gene's germline CDR1 is GTSNPN and CDR2 SVGIG (reference sequence). iaTreg cells were HLA-DR+ Treg cells. This sample stems from a study of synovial regulatory T cells in juvenile arthritis. Study-level findings and limits: Inflammation-associated Treg cells in blood had less TCR diversity than the remaining blood Treg cells.

Generated by immunoSEQ multiplex PCR, the TCRdb table keeps only in-frame clones and is missing some. The listing records roughly 9,600 clones. The chain has TRBV30 and TRBJ1-5; as DNA is missing, the TRBD1 call by TCRdb cannot be tested. This TCR derives from a donor under 30 with juvenile idiopathic arthritis. Sequenced input: Treg cells from blood. The sample's subset: HLA-DR+ inflammation-associated blood Treg cells. The CDR3 loop reads CAWSATGSNQPQHF.